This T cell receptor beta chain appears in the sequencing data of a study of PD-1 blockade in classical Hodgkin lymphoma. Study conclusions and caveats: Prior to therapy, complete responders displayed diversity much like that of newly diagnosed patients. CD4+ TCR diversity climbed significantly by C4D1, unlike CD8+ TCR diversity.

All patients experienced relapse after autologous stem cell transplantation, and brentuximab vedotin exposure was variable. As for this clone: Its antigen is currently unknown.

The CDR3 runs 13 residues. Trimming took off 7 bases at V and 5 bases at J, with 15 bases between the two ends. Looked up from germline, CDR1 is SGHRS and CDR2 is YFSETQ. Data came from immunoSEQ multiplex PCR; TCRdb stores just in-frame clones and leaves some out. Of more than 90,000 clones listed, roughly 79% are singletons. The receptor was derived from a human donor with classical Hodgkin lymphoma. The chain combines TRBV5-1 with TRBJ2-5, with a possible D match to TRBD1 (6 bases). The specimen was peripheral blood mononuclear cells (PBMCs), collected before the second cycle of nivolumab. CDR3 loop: CASGVGAGETQYF. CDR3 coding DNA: TGCGCCAGCGGCGTGGGGGCTGGGGAGACCCAGTACTTC.